The rows below give T cell receptor beta chains drawn from one sample of a study of patients and donors after allogeneic stem cell transplantation. In TCRdb, the RT-PCR reads were re-called with MiXCR into one record per CDR3 protein. The table has some 880,000 distinct CDR3 sequences, roughly 18% seen once. The sequenced material came from blood, either unsorted or a sorted T cell fraction (not recorded which). Receptor source: a human donor who was either an allogeneic HSCT recipient or a stem cell or donor lymphocyte infusion donor (not recorded which). It is not recorded whose cells these are; they may come from a transplant donor. Both conserved end residues are trimmed from each CDR3. Fields, in order: J gene, V gene, CDR3 protein.

J: TRBJ2-7; V: TRBV7-3; CDR3: ASSLLHSSYEQY
J: TRBJ2-1; V: TRBV12-3/TRBV12-4; CDR3: ASIGPGTNYNEQF
J: TRBJ1-2; V: TRBV6-5; CDR3: ASSYRTASYGYT
J: TRBJ1-6; V: TRBV27; CDR3: ASSFGGDSPLH
J: TRBJ2-2; V: TRBV3-2; CDR3: ASTSVLGLDADANTGELF
J: TRBJ2-3; V: TRBV20-1; CDR3: SAQGGDTQY
J: TRBJ2-3; V: TRBV11-2; CDR3: ASSLGGRGATDTQY
J: TRBJ2-7; V: TRBV11-2; CDR3: ASSLSRLAGAAQY
J: TRBJ2-7; V: TRBV11-2; CDR3: ASSSPGQGAHYEQY
J: TRBJ2-1; V: TRBV12-3/TRBV12-4; CDR3: ASSLLASGIYNEQF
J: TRBJ1-5; V: TRBV6-1; CDR3: ASRSGRVSNQPQH
J: TRBJ1-1; V: TRBV11-1; CDR3: ASSLVAVGGKLINTEAF
J: TRBJ2-1; V: TRBV6-5; CDR3: ASSYESGSRDEQF
J: TRBJ2-3; V: TRBV29-1; CDR3: SVEALGTGRTDTQY
J: TRBJ1-2; V: TRBV2; CDR3: ASTADNANYGYT
J: TRBJ2-5; V: TRBV20-1; CDR3: SARAGGRQETQY
J: TRBJ1-1; V: TRBV7-9; CDR3: ASSTFTGNTEAF
J: TRBJ2-7; V: TRBV29-1; CDR3: SVDAGGQGAYEQY
J: TRBJ2-7; V: TRBV15; CDR3: ATSRRGYMDEQY
J: TRBJ2-7; V: TRBV2; CDR3: ASDLRDRPSYEQY
J: TRBJ1-1; V: TRBV12-3/TRBV12-4; CDR3: ASSYRTLTNQAF
J: TRBJ1-2; V: TRBV20-1; CDR3: SASIPQGHSYGYT
J: TRBJ1-1; V: TRBV27; CDR3: ASSLSGSVMNTEAF
J: TRBJ2-2; V: TRBV20-1; CDR3: SARRGGTANTGELF
J: TRBJ2-1; V: TRBV5-1; CDR3: ASSLEWTGSGEQF
J: TRBJ2-3; V: TRBV20-1; CDR3: SARETSDTQY
J: TRBJ2-5; V: TRBV24-1; CDR3: ATSRGGQETQY
J: TRBJ2-1; V: TRBV7-6; CDR3: ASSPRGAYEQF
J: TRBJ2-5; V: TRBV12-5; CDR3: ASGFSGETQY